The TCR beta chain under discussion was sequenced for a study of cytomegalovirus exposure and HLA in healthy donors. PCR primers comprised 60 Vbeta and 13 Jbeta primers. Clones were sequenced by immunoSEQ multiplex PCR, and TCRdb holds only the in-frame ones, with some missing. Among under 150,000 clones listed, 78% were seen once. Trimming took 4 bases from V and 5 from J; bases not matched to a gene: 1. The CDR3 covers 12 residues. Germline V gene sequence: CDR1 SEHNR, CDR2 FQNEAQ (reference sequence). The sequence derives from a woman younger than 35 in good health and CMV-seronegative. The specimen sequenced was PBMCs. The chain couples TRBV7-9 to TRBJ1-1, with 7 bases that match TRBD1. CDR3 nucleotide sequence: TGTGCCAGCAGCTGGACAGGAACTGAAGCTTTCTTT. Its protein product is CASSWTGTEAFF.